The entry below describes one TCR beta chain. The antigen remains unidentified. One junction end disagrees with the germline gene, perhaps due to a read error. This record belongs to a study of brain metastases from non-small cell lung cancer. General study results and limits: T-cell infiltration was lower in brain metastases than primaries (P < 0.001).

Sequenced by immunoSEQ multiplex PCR; TCRdb stores in-frame clones only, minus some. Seen here are 15,000 or so clones, roughly four fifths observed once, and the top ten hold under 8.5%. The CDR3 totals 13 residues. The V gene's germline CDR1 is SGHVS and CDR2 FQNEAQ. This clonotype was obtained from a donor aged 40 or over with non-small cell lung cancer. This chain uses TRBV7-8 with TRBJ2-1, with TRBD2 matching over 12 bases. What was sequenced was primary lung tumor tissue. CDR3 loop: CASSLLAGGSVVF. The CDR3 DNA reads as TGTGCCAGCAGCCTTCTAGCGGGGGGGTCGGTAGTCTTC.